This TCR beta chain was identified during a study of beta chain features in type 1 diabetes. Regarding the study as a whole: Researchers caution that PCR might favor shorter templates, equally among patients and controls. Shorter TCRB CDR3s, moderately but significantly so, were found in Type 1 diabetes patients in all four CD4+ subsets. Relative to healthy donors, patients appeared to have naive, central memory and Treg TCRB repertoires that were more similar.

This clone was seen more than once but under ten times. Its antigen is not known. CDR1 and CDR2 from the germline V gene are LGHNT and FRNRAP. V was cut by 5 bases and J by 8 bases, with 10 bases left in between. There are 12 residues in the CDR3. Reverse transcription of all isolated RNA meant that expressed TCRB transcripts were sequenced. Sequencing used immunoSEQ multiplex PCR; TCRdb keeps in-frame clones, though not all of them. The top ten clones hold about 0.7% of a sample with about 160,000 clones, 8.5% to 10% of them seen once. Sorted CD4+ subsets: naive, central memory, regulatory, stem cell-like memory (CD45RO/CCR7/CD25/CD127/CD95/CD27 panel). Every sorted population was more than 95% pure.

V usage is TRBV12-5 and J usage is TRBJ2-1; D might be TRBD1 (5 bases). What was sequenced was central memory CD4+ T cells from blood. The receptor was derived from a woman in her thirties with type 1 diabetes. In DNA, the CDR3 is TGTGCTAGTGGTCCCAGGGCGTATGAGCAGTTCTTC. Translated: CASGPRAYEQFF.